A single sample gave rise to the 4 T cell receptor beta chains below, sequenced in a study of T cells after yellow fever vaccination. TCRdb called the 5' RACE reads again in MiXCR, with one record for every CDR3 protein. The table lists some 300,000 distinct CDR3 sequences, roughly 8% of them singletons. The material sequenced was PBMCs, taken roughly 46 days after the first yellow fever vaccination. These TCRs come from a young man who received the YFV17D yellow fever vaccine.

V and J are TRBV6-2 or TRBV6-3 and TRBJ2-1; 8 nucleotides match TRBD2. CDR1 is MNHEY and CDR2 is SVGEGT in the germline V gene. Unmatched junction bases numbered 6, after V lost 6 bases and J lost 5 bases. This CDR3 has 14 amino acids. CDR3 nucleotide sequence: TGTGCCAGCAGCCCGCCCGGGGGGGACAATGAGCAGTTCTTC. Its translation is CASSPPGGDNEQFF.

This clonotype was seen repeatedly, ten times or more. The gene calls are TRBV6-1 and TRBJ2-7; D is possibly TRBD1 (6 bases). The CDR3 loop spans 13 amino acids. Trimming shortened V by 8 bases and J by 2 bases, and 13 bases separated the two germline ends. Germline V CDR1 and CDR2: MNHNS, SASEGT. The CDR3 loop is CASSTGPTYEQYV. For the CDR3, the DNA is TGTGCCAGCTCGACAGGACCAACCTACGAGCAGTACGTC.

This clonotype has a count of ten or more. The chain is built from TRBV4-1 and TRBJ2-1, with 8 nucleotides matching TRBD1. Germline V gives CDR1 MGHRA, CDR2 YSYEKL. V shed 3 bases and J 10 bases; nucleotides not matched to a gene: 8. The CDR3 length is 14 residues. The CDR3 DNA follows: TGCGCCAGCAGCCAGGGAGGACAGGGAAAAGAGCAGTTCTTC. This codes for CASSQGGQGKEQFF.

Only a few counts were recorded for this clonotype. The chain is built from TRBV7-6 and TRBJ1-1, with 7 bases aligning to TRBD1. The CDR3 has 15 amino acids. The trim removed 5 bases at V and 4 bases at J, leaving 10 bases unmatched. The germline V gene has CDR1 SGHVS and CDR2 FNYEAQ. The DNA of the CDR3 is TGTGCCAGCAGCCCGGACAGGTTAGGGAGCACTGAAGCTTTCTTT. Translated: CASSPDRLGSTEAFF.